These 26 T cell receptor beta chains were sequenced from one sample in a study of CD8 T cells in ankylosing spondylitis. Whole-study findings and limits: A TCR beta motif of under 10 highly homologous variants seemed to mark ankylosing spondylitis blood.

For these receptors, no antigen is known. TCRdb itself ran the 5' RACE reads through MiXCR, one entry per CDR3 protein. The profile shows about 390,000 distinct CDR3 sequences, 20% to 25% of them singletons. The sequencing input was blood, either unsorted or a sorted T cell fraction (not recorded which). The receptors shown here come from a male donor with ankylosing spondylitis.

This clonotype was recorded many times. The V gene is TRBV6-1, the J gene TRBJ2-1; D possibly corresponds to TRBD2 (6 bases). Per the germline V gene, CDR1 is MNHNS and CDR2 is SASEGT. V dropped 6 bases and J dropped 5 bases, with 17 bases sitting between them. This CDR3 is built from 15 residues. The CDR3 region has the DNA TGTGCCAGCAGAGAGCTGCTGGGGGGAAACAATGAGCAGTTCTTC. Translated, it gives CASRELLGGNNEQFF.

The chain combines TRBV6-1 with TRBJ2-3, with TRBD2 matching 13 bases. The CDR3 has 16 residues. The junction had 5 bases not matched to a gene; V was cut back by 5 bases and J by 3 bases. The germline gives CDR1 MNHNS, CDR2 SASEGT. The CDR3 is CASSPGTSGKTDTQYF. The CDR3 DNA follows: TGTGCCAGCAGTCCCGGGACTAGCGGGAAAACAGATACGCAGTATTTT.

This chain uses TRBV29-1 with TRBJ2-3; 14 positions agree with TRBD2. Germline CDR1 SQVTM, CDR2 ANQGSEA. The V and J ends lost 5 bases and 3 bases, in that order; junction bases with no gene match: 1. There are 14 residues in the CDR3. Here the CDR3 DNA reads TGCAGCGTTTGGACTAGCGGGAGGACAGATACGCAGTATTTT. It codes for CSVWTSGRTDTQYF.

Here the CDR3 reads CASSQVGTSGRSYNEQFF. As DNA, the CDR3 is TGCGCCAGCAGCCAAGTTGGGACTAGCGGGAGATCCTACAATGAGCAGTTCTTC. The rearrangement links TRBV4-1 to TRBJ2-1, with 14 bases aligning to TRBD2. Looked up from germline, CDR1 is MGHRA and CDR2 is YSYEKL. The CDR3 runs 18 residues. V gave up 1 base and J gave up 1 base; unmatched junction bases: 3.

The chain joins TRBV5-1 to TRBJ1-5; D not resolved. With 0 bases removed from V and 0 bases from J, the gap between germline ends came to 7 bases. The CDR3 length is 15 residues. CDR1 is SGHRS and CDR2 is YFSETQ in the germline V gene. CDR3 bases: TGCGCCAGCAGCTTGGATAGTTTTAGCAATCAGCCCCAGCATTTT. This codes for CASSLDSFSNQPQHF. The variable domain in full, with the rest retrieved from reference TRBV5-1 and TRBJ1-5, is KAGVTQTPRYLIKTRGQQVTLSCSPISGHRSVSWYQQTPGQGLQFLFEYFSETQRNKGNFPGRFSGRQFSNSRSEMNVSTLELGDSALYLCASSLDSFSNQPQHFGDGTRLSIL.

The chain links TRBV29-1 to TRBJ2-2; no clear D. Germline lookup yields CDR1 SQVTM and CDR2 ANQGSEA. Trimming took 3 bases from V and 1 from J, leaving 9 bases between them. The CDR3 covers 14 residues. The CDR3 DNA follows: TGCAGCGTTGATAGACCGGGGAACACCGGGGAGCTGTTTTTT. This encodes CSVDRPGNTGELFF.

The V call is TRBV6-5, the J call TRBJ1-2; D perhaps matches TRBD1 (5 bases). Trimming shortened V by 2 bases and J by 7 bases, and 11 bases separated the two germline ends. This CDR3 has 13 residues. Germline V gene data show CDR1 as MNHEY and CDR2 as SVGAGI. CDR3 nucleotides: TGTGCCAGCAGTTACGGAGGACACCTTGGCTACACCTTC. It specifies CASSYGGHLGYTF.

Only a few counts were recorded for this clonotype. The genes are TRBV5-4 and TRBJ2-1; D gene ambiguous. Germline assignment: CDR1 SGHNT and CDR2 YYREEE (reference sequence). V was pared by 0 bases and J by 6 bases, with 10 bases between. The CDR3 contains 14 residues. This CDR3 reads CASSLVGSTNEQFF. The CDR3 DNA sequence: TGTGCCAGCAGCTTGGTGGGTAGTACCAATGAGCAGTTCTTC.

This clonotype was detected only a few times. The CDR3 region has the DNA TGTGCCACCAGTGACGGCTCTGGGGCCAACGTCCTGACTTTC. Its translation: CATSDGSGANVLTF. This chain links TRBV24-1 with TRBJ2-6; no definite D call. The V gene's germline CDR1 is KGHDR and CDR2 SFDVKD. The CDR3 has 14 amino acids. Trimming shortened V by 4 bases and J by 0 bases, and 3 bases separated the two germline ends.

The DNA for the CDR3 is TGTGCCAGCGGTACAGGGGATGGGGCGCGAGCTTTCTTT. This sequence encodes CASGTGDGARAFF. The rearrangement joins TRBV2 to TRBJ1-1, with 7 bases aligning to TRBD1. The CDR3 spans 13 residues. Germline trimming cut 8 bases from V and 10 bases from J; bases unmatched to any gene: 13. Germline V gene data show CDR1 as SNHLY and CDR2 as FYNNEI. Combining the CDR3 with reference TRBV2 and TRBJ1-1 gives the whole variable domain EPEVTQTPSHQVTQMGQEVILRCVPISNHLYFYWYRQILGQKVEFLVSFYNNEISEKSEIFDDQFSVERPDGSNFTLKIRSTKLEDSAMYFCASGTGDGARAFFGQGTRLTVV.

This clonotype was recorded at least ten times. This chain joins TRBV12-3 or TRBV12-4 and TRBJ2-7; 10 positions agree with TRBD1. The CDR3 spans 15 residues. After removal of 3 bases from V and 10 bases from J, the junction contained 12 bases not matched to a gene. The chain's CDR3 is CASSFGSGTGEEQYF. As DNA, the CDR3 is TGTGCCAGCAGTTTCGGGTCTGGGACAGGGGAGGAACAGTACTTC.

There are a few counts of this clonotype. This may be a read error, as it is one base from a much larger clone. The chain recombines TRBV5-1 with TRBJ2-7, with TRBD1 identical over 7 bases. V was pared by 3 bases and J by 3 bases, with 3 bases of the junction left unmatched. The CDR3 totals 13 residues. Germline CDR1 reads SGHRS; CDR2 reads YFSETQ. The CDR3 sequence: CASSSGTDYEQYF. CDR3 sequence (DNA): TGCGCCAGCAGCTCCGGGACAGACTACGAGCAGTACTTC.

This clonotype occurred a few times. This chain joins TRBV27 and TRBJ2-7, with 9 bases aligning to TRBD1. This CDR3 spans 17 amino acids. V lost 6 bases, J lost 3 bases, and 15 bases stayed unmatched. Per germline, CDR1 MNHEY and CDR2 SMNVEV (reference sequence). The CDR3 protein is CASRSGQGLRPNYEQYF. In DNA form, the CDR3 reads TGTGCCAGCAGATCAGGACAGGGGCTTCGCCCCAACTACGAGCAGTACTTC.

This clonotype was counted only a few times. The chain recombines TRBV9 with TRBJ1-5; no reliable D call. V dropped 0 bases and J dropped 0 bases, with 4 bases sitting between them. Germline CDR1 SGDLS, CDR2 YYNGEE. This CDR3 has 14 amino acids. Here the CDR3 DNA reads TGTGCCAGCAGCGTAGCTTCTAGCAATCAGCCCCAGCATTTT. It specifies CASSVASSNQPQHF.

The V call is TRBV5-1, the J call TRBJ2-1; 9 positions agree with TRBD1. Losses at the gene ends were 4 bases for V and 4 bases for J; bases not matched to a gene: 3. This CDR3 is built from 14 residues. The germline V gene encodes CDR1 SGHRS and CDR2 YFSETQ. CDR3 sequence: CASSIGQGYNEQFF. The CDR3 DNA reads TGCGCCAGCAGCATAGGACAGGGGTACAATGAGCAGTTCTTC.

This clonotype was recorded many times. This sequence joins TRBV12-3 or TRBV12-4 and TRBJ2-7, with TRBD1 matching over 12 bases. J was trimmed by 4 bases and V by 5 bases; bases with no gene match: 9. This CDR3 comprises 16 residues. This CDR3 reads CASSTNPGQGAYEQYF. The CDR3, as DNA: TGTGCCAGCAGTACGAATCCGGGACAGGGGGCGTACGAGCAGTACTTC.

The V call is TRBV19, the J call TRBJ1-1; possible D gene TRBD1, 5 bases. The CDR3 is 15 residues long. Germline CDR1 LNHDA, CDR2 SQIVND (reference sequence). Trimming shortened V by 3 bases and J by 6 bases, and 17 bases separated the two germline ends. DNA of the CDR3: TGTGCCAGTAGTATGAGACAGCGTCAGGCTGCTGAAGCTTTCTTT. Residues: CASSMRQRQAAEAFF. The full variable domain, in which reference TRBV19 and TRBJ1-1 provide the parts outside the CDR3, is DGGITQSPKYLFRKEGQNVTLSCEQNLNHDAMYWYRQDPGQGLRLIYYSQIVNDFQKGDIAEGYSVSREKKESFPLTVTSAQKNPTAFYLCASSMRQRQAAEAFFGQGTRLTVV.

This clonotype occurred a few times. Germline is not matched at one junction end, which may reflect a read error. V gene TRBV7-7 combines with J gene TRBJ2-3; 11 nucleotides align to TRBD2. The CDR3 has 15 amino acids. Germline loops: CDR1 SSHAT, CDR2 FNYEAQ (reference sequence). CDR3 coding DNA: TGTGCTAGCAGCTTTAGCGGGAGGGCCACTGATACGCAGTATTTT. This translates into CASSFSGRATDTQYF.

This clonotype appeared a few times. The rearrangement uses TRBV5-6 and TRBJ2-4; no clear D. Looked up from germline, CDR1 is SGHDT and CDR2 is YYEEEE. V was cut by 4 bases and J by 0 bases, with 14 bases left in between. This CDR3 comprises 16 residues. CDR3 residues: CASSPGPRLAKNIQYF. In DNA form, the CDR3 reads TGTGCCAGCAGCCCCGGACCCAGGCTAGCCAAAAACATTCAGTACTTC.

In its sample, this clonotype was seen a few times. This chain joins TRBV12-3 or TRBV12-4 and TRBJ2-5; 10 bases fit TRBD1. This CDR3 has 15 residues. V lost 8 bases, J lost 4 bases, and 10 bases stayed unmatched. CDR3 residues: CASQLGWTGGETQYF. For the CDR3, the DNA is TGTGCCAGCCAACTCGGGTGGACAGGGGGAGAGACCCAGTACTTC.

The chain carries TRBV4-1 and TRBJ2-2; D perhaps matches TRBD2 (6 bases). The CDR3 is 19 residues long. The germline V gene encodes CDR1 MGHRA and CDR2 YSYEKL. V lost 1 base and J lost 1, with 19 bases in between. CDR3 nucleotide sequence: TGCGCCAGCAGCCAAGTGGGACTCGGGACGGGAAAGAACACCGGGGAGCTGTTTTTT. Residues: CASSQVGLGTGKNTGELFF.

This clonotype was seen a few times. This sequence joins TRBV11-2 and TRBJ2-1; D unclear. The CDR3 extends over 15 amino acids. Trimming removed 5 bases from V and 9 bases from J, with 20 bases in between. CDR1 is SGHAT, CDR2 FQNNGV, per germline. The CDR3 DNA follows: TGTGCCAGCAGCGCCATGGCCTTTGAAACCCTTGAGCAGTTCTTC. Protein sequence: CASSAMAFETLEQFF.

The rearrangement joins TRBV29-1 to TRBJ2-1, with 16 bases identical to TRBD2. The CDR3 runs to 17 residues. V shed 5 bases and J 7 bases; nucleotides not matched to a gene: 11. The V gene's germline CDR1 is SQVTM and CDR2 ANQGSEA. Written as DNA, the CDR3 is TGCAGCGTTCAAGGGACTAGCGGGAGGGAAAGACTGAATGAGCAGTTCTTC. It translates to CSVQGTSGRERLNEQFF.

The chain has TRBV5-1 and TRBJ2-3, with 11 positions matching TRBD2. The V segment lost 2 bases and the J segment 5 bases; nucleotides outside the gene matches: 7. Germline CDR1 is SGHRS and CDR2 is YFSETQ. This CDR3 comprises 16 residues. In nucleotides, the CDR3 is TGCGCCAGCAGCTTCCGTAGCGGGAGGGCCGGAGATACGCAGTATTTT. Amino acids: CASSFRSGRAGDTQYF.

This clonotype came up a few times. CDR3 amino acids: CSGGGGSGELFF. The CDR3 DNA reads TGCAGCGGAGGCGGCGGCTCCGGGGAGCTGTTTTTT. The gene calls are TRBV29-1 and TRBJ2-2, with no clear D. The germline V gene has CDR1 SQVTM and CDR2 ANQGSEA. The CDR3 sequence is 12 residues long. The V end was cut by 7 bases, the J end by 6 bases, with 12 bases between.

The chain is built from TRBV5-1 and TRBJ2-2, with TRBD2 matching over 10 bases. The CDR3 contains 17 residues. Germline CDR1 reads SGHRS; CDR2 reads YFSETQ. The V and J ends lost 2 bases and 6 bases, in that order; junction bases with no gene match: 10. The CDR3, as DNA: TGCGCCAGCAGCTTCGGGCTAGCGGGAGAAAACGCCGGGGAGCTGTTTTTT. It yields the protein CASSFGLAGENAGELFF.